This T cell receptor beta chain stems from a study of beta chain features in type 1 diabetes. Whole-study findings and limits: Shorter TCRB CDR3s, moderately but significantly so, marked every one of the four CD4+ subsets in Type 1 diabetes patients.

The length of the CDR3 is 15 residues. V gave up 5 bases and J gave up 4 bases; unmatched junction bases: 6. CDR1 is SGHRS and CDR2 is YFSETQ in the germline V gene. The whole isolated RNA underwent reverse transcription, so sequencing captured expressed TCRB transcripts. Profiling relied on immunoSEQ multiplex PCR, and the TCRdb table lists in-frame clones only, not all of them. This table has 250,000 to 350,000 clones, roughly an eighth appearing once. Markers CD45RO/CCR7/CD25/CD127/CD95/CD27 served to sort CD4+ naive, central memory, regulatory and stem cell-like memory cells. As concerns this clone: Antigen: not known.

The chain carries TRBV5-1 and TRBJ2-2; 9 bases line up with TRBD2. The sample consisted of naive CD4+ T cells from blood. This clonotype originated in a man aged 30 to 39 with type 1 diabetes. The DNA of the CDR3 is TGCGCCAGCAGATCCGGACTAGCGTCCACCGGGGAGCTGTTTTTT. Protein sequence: CASRSGLASTGELFF.